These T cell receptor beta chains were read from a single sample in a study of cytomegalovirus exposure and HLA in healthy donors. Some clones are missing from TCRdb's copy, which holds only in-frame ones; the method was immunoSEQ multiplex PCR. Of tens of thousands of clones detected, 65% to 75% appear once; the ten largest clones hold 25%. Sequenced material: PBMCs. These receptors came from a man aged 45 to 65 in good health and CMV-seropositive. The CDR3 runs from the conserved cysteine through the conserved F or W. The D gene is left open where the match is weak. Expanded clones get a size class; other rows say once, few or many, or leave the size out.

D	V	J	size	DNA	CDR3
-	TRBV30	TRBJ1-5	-	TGTGCCTGGAGTAGGACACTGAACAATCAGCCCCAGCATTTT	CAWSRTLNNQPQHF
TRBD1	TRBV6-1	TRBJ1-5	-	TGTGCCAGCAGTTCGGACAGGGGCGGTTTCCGGCCCCAGCATTTT	CASSSDRGGFRPQHF
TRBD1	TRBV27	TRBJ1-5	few	TGTGCCAGCAGGAGGACAGGGACGGGCAATCAGCCCCAGCATTTT	CASRRTGTGNQPQHF
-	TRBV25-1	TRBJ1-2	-	TGTGCCAGCAGTGAGGTGGGCAGGGCTGGCTACACCTTC	CASSEVGRAGYTF
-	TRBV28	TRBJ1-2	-	TGTGCCAGCAGTTCCGGCTATGGCTACACCTTC	CASSSGYGYTF
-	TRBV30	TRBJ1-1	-	TGTGCCTGGAGTACTCGCGGGGGGAACACTGAAGCTTTCTTT	CAWSTRGGNTEAFF
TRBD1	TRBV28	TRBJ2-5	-	TGTGCCAGCAGTTACGGGACAGGGAGGGAGACCCAGTACTTC	CASSYGTGRETQYF
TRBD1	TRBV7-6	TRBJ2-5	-	TGTGCCAGCAGCTTAGGGGACAGGGTAACAGAGACCCAGTACTTC	CASSLGDRVTETQYF
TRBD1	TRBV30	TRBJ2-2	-	TGTGCCTGGAAGAAACGGACAGGGGGAGGGACCGGGGAGCTGTTTTTT	CAWKKRTGGGTGELFF
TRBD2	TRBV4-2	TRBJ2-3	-	TGTGCCAGCAGTCAAACAAAAGGACTAGCGGCAGATACGCAGTATTTT	CASSQTKGLAADTQYF
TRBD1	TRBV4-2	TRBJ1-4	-	TGTGCCAGCAGCCAAGAACCATTCGGGACAGCTAATGAAAAACTGTTTTTT	CASSQEPFGTANEKLFF
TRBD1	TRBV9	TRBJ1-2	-	TGTGCCAGCAGCGTGGACCGCCGGGACAGGGGGGGCTATGGCTACACCTTC	CASSVDRRDRGGYGYTF
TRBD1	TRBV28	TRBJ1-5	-	TGTGCCAGCAGTTTAGTGGGGGACAGGGGAAATCAGCCCCAGCATTTT	CASSLVGDRGNQPQHF
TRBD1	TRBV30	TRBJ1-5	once	TGTGCCTGCAGGGGGCTAGTAGGTCAGCCCCAGCATTTT	CACRGLVGQPQHF
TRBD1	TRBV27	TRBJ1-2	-	TGTGCCAGCAGTCCGACAGGGGATGGCTACACCTTC	CASSPTGDGYTF
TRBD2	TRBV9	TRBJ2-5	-	TGTGCCAGCAGTGGAGGAGCGGGGGGGCAAGAGACCCAGTACTTC	CASSGGAGGQETQYF
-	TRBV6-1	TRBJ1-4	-	TGTGCCAGCAGTGATAAGTCGGGAGGGGATGAAAAACTGTTTTTT	CASSDKSGGDEKLFF
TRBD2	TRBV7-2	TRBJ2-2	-	TGTGCCAGCAGCTTGGTGGGGTTAGCGGGGAACGGGGAGCTGTTTTTT	CASSLVGLAGNGELFF
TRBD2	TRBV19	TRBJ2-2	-	TGTGCCAGTAGTATAGGCATCACTAGCGGGAGTTATCGCCGGGAGCTGTTTTTT	CASSIGITSGSYRRELFF
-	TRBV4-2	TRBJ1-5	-	TGTGCCAGCAGCCGCGGGGAGAGCAATCAGCCCCAGCATTTT	CASSRGESNQPQHF
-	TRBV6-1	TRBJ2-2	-	TGTGCCAGCAGGGAAACCCTGACTAGCACCGGGGAGCTGTTTTTT	CASRETLTSTGELFF
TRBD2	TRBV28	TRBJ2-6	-	TGTGCCAGCAAAGTGGGAGGGGCTGGGGCCAACGTCCTGACTTTC	CASKVGGAGANVLTF
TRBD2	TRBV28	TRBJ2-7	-	TGTGCCACCCAGCCCGGGACTAGCGCCTACGAGCAGTACTTC	CATQPGTSAYEQYF
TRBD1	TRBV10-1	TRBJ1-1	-	TGCGCCAGCAGTGGGGACAGGACGGCTCCCTCGAACACTGAAGCTTTCTTT	CASSGDRTAPSNTEAFF
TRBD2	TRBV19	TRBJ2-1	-	TGTGCCAGTAGTATACGAGGGACTAGCGGGAGCCCCTTACAGCCCTACAATGAGCAGTTCTTC	CASSIRGTSGSPLQPYNEQFF
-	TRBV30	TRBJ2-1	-	TGTGCCTGGCGCCCCCTGGGCGGGGTGGGGGAGCAGTTCTTC	CAWRPLGGVGEQFF
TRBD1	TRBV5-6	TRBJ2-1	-	TGTGCCAGCAGCTTGGCGGCGACAGGGGTCTGGAATGAGCAGTTCTTC	CASSLAATGVWNEQFF
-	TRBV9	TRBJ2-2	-	TGTGCCAGCAGCGTCCAAACCGGGGAGCTGTTTTTT	CASSVQTGELFF
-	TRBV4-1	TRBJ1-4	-	TGCGCCAGCAGCCAAGATTCAGGGAAAAAACTGTTTTTT	CASSQDSGKKLFF
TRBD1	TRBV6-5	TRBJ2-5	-	TGTGCCAGCCGCAGGGGGCGGGAAGAGACCCAGTACTTC	CASRRGREETQYF
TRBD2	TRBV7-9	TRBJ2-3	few	TGTGCCAGCAGCCAAGGCCTAGCGGGCACAGATACGCAGTATTTT	CASSQGLAGTDTQYF
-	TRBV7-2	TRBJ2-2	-	TGTGCCAGCAGCTGGGAGTCGGGGGACACCGGGGAGCTGTTTTTT	CASSWESGDTGELFF
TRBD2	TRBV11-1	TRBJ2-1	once	TGTGCCAGCAGCTTAGGGGGGACTAGCGTCAATGAGCAGTTCTTC	CASSLGGTSVNEQFF
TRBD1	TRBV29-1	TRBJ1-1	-	TGCAGCGGGACAGGGGGCCGTACTGAAGCTTTCTTT	CSGTGGRTEAFF
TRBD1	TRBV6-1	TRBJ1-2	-	TGTGCCAGCAGCCGGGACAGGGGATCCTATGGCTACACCTTC	CASSRDRGSYGYTF
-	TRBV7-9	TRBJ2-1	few	TGTGCCAGCAGCTTAATTCAGTACAATGAGCAGTTCTTC	CASSLIQYNEQFF
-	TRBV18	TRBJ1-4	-	TGTGCCAGCTCACCAAATTTAATAGAAAAACTGTTTTTT	CASSPNLIEKLFF
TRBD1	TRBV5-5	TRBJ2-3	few	TGTGCCAGCACCAAGACAGGGGGCGGCTTAGATACGCAGTATTTT	CASTKTGGGLDTQYF
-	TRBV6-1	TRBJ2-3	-	TGTGCCAGCAGCTTACCTAGCCAATGGGGAGATACGCAGTATTTT	CASSLPSQWGDTQYF
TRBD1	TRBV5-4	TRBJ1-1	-	TGTGCCAGCAGCTTAAGACAGGGGGTAAACACTGAAGCTTTCTTT	CASSLRQGVNTEAFF
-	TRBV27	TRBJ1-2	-	TGTGCCAGCAGTTTGTCCGGGAACTATGGCTACACCTTC	CASSLSGNYGYTF